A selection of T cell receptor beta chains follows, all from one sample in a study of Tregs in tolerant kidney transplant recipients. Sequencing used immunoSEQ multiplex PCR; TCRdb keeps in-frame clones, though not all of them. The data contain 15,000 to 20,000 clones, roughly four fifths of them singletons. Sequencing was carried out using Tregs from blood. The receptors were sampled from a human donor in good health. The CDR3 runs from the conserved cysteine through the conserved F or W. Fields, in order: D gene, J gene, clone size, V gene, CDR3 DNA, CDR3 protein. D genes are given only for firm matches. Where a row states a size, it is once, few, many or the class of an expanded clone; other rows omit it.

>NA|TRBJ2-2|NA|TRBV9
TGTGCCAGCAGCGTAGGGTTTCGGTCCACGACTGGGGAGCTGTTTTTT
CASSVGFRSTTGELFF
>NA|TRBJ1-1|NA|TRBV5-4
TGTGCCAGCAGCGACGGACAGTTCCTGAGCCTGAACACTGAAGCTTTCTTT
CASSDGQFLSLNTEAFF
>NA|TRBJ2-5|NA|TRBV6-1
TGTGCCAGCATTAAAGGGGGAGGAGAGACCCAGTACTTC
CASIKGGGETQYF
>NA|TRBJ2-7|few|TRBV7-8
TGTGCCAGCAGCTTACCACCGGGAGTAGAGCAGTACTTC
CASSLPPGVEQYF
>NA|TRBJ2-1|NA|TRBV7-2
TGTGCCAGCAGCCCCACCGGGACCTTGCCTCCCTACAATGAGCAGTTCTTC
CASSPTGTLPPYNEQFF
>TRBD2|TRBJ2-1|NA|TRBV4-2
TGTGCCAGCAGCCAAGAGGCGGGAGGGCCGTGGAATGAGCAGTTCTTC
CASSQEAGGPWNEQFF
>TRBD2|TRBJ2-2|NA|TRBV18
TGTGCCAGCTCACCAGGACTAGCGGGCAGGAACACCGGGGAGCTGTTTTTT
CASSPGLAGRNTGELFF
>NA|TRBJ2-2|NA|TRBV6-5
TGTGCCAGCAATAGGGGCCAACAAACCGGGGAGCTGTTTTTT
CASNRGQQTGELFF
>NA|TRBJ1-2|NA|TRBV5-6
TGTGCCAGCAGCCCTGGGACGGGTACTAACTATGGCTACACCTTC
CASSPGTGTNYGYTF
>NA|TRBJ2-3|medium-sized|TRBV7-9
TGTGCCAGCAGCTCTAAACTCCCCGGGCGGGATACGCAGTATTTT
CASSSKLPGRDTQYF
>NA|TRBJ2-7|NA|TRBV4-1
TGCGCCAGCAGCCAAGATTTGGCGATGCACTCCTCCTACGAGCAGTACTTC
CASSQDLAMHSSYEQYF
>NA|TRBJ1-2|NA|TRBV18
TGTGCCAGCTCACCCCAAGGAGCTAACTATGGCTACACCTTC
CASSPQGANYGYTF
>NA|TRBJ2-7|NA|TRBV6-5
TGTGCCAGCAGTTATAACGTGGATACCACCTACGAGCAGTACTTC
CASSYNVDTTYEQYF
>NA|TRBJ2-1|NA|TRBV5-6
TGTGCCAGCAGCCGAAACTACAATGAGCAGTTCTTC
CASSRNYNEQFF
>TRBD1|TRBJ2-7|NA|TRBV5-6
TGTGCCAGTACGAGCGGGACAGGGTCCTACGAGCAGTACTTC
CASTSGTGSYEQYF
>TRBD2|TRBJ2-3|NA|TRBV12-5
TGTGCTAGTGCCCCCGGGACTAGCGGGGGTACGGGGGATACGCAGTATTTT
CASAPGTSGGTGDTQYF
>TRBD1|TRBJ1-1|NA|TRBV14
TGTGCCAGCAGCCACTTGGGACAGGGTAGAACTGAAGCTTTCTTT
CASSHLGQGRTEAFF
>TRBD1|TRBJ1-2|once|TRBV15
TGTGCCACCGCCCTGGACAGGGGGGACTATGGCTACACCTTC
CATALDRGDYGYTF
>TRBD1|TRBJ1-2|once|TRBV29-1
TGCAGCGTTACGAGGGGGCTTGGGAACTATGGCTACACCTTC
CSVTRGLGNYGYTF
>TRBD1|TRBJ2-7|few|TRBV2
TGTGCCAGCAACCCGTGGGACAGGGACCCTTCGTTC
CASNPWDRDPSF
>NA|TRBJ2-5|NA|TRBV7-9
TGTGCCAGCAGCCTTAGATTGTTGGGGAGTGAGACCCAGTACTTC
CASSLRLLGSETQYF
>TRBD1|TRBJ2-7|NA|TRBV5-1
TGCGCCAGCAGCTCGTCAGGGGGCGGCTACGAGCAGTACTTC
CASSSSGGGYEQYF
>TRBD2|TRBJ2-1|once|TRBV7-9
TGTGCCAGCAGCTTAGAGGGATTAAGCGGGAGGGGCTTCTTC
CASSLEGLSGRGFF
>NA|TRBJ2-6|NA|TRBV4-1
TGCGCCAGCAGCCATCCGAGGGGGTCCAGCTCTGGGGCCAACGTCCTGACTTTC
CASSHPRGSSSGANVLTF
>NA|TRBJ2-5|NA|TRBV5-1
TGCGCCAGTCATAGGCAGGAGGGGGAGACCCAGTACTTC
CASHRQEGETQYF
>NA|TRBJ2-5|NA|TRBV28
TGTGCCAGCAGTTTCAGGGGAGGGGTAGAGACCCAGTACTTC
CASSFRGGVETQYF
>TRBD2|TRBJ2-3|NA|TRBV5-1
TGCGCCAGCAGCTCGACTAGCGGGGCAGATACGCAGTATTTT
CASSSTSGADTQYF
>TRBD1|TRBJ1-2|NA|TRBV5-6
TGTGCCAGCAGCTCGAATTTCGGACAGGGCCCCGACTATGGCTACACCTTC
CASSSNFGQGPDYGYTF
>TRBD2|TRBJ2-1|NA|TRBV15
TGTGCCACCAGCAGAGATCTCGGCTCGGGGACTAGCGGGAGGCATGAGCAGTTCTTC
CATSRDLGSGTSGRHEQFF
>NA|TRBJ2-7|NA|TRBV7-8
TGTGCCAGCAGCTTAGTCGGAATCAGGGCTGGCGAGCAGTACTTC
CASSLVGIRAGEQYF
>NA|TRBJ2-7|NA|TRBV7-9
TGTGCCAGCAGCCGGGACCTCCCTTACGGGCAGTACTTC
CASSRDLPYGQYF
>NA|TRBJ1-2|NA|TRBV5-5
TGTGCCAGCAGCTTGGTACTTCGGGATGGCTACACCTTC
CASSLVLRDGYTF
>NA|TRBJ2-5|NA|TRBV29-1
TGCAGCGTTGAAGAGAGTGGGCGGGAGACCCAGTACTTC
CSVEESGRETQYF
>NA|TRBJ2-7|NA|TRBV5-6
TGTGCCAGCAGAACCCGGACGGAGGGCTACGAGCAGTACTTC
CASRTRTEGYEQYF
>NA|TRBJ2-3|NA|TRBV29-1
TGCAGCGTTGTTCGAGGGGCAGGAGATACGCAGTATTTT
CSVVRGAGDTQYF